The clone carrying this T cell receptor (beta chain) was detected only a few times. The antigen remains unidentified. Germline CDR1 and CDR2: MNHNS and SASEGT. The trim removed 6 bases at V and 6 bases at J, leaving 10 bases unmatched. The CDR3 consists of 15 residues. Amplification targeted TCR beta CDR3 regions from RNA transcripts. HTBI primers were employed in a first-round RT-PCR of the TCR CDR3. TCRdb reanalysed the multiplex PCR reads using MiXCR and keeps one entry per CDR3 protein. The data hold about half a million distinct CDR3 sequences, with just under 20% observed a single time. The sample originates from a study of T cells in Graves' hyperthyroidism and ophthalmopathy. Study-level results: Ophthalmopathy got predicted by the model a median approximately 6 months before its onset.

Exclusion followed for patients with uncontrolled infection, other autoimmune disease, pregnancy or lactation. The diagnoses drew upon clinical symptoms, serum thyroxine and TRAb, thyroid ultrasound and orbital computed tomography. Sequencing was done on a sample of blood. The sequence was obtained from a man aged 35 to 55 with Graves' ophthalmopathy. The V call is TRBV6-1, the J call TRBJ1-5; 8 bases align to TRBD1. DNA of the CDR3: TGTGCCAGCAGATCCCCGGACAGGGAGACTCAGCCCCAGCATTTT. This sequence encodes CASRSPDRETQPQHF.